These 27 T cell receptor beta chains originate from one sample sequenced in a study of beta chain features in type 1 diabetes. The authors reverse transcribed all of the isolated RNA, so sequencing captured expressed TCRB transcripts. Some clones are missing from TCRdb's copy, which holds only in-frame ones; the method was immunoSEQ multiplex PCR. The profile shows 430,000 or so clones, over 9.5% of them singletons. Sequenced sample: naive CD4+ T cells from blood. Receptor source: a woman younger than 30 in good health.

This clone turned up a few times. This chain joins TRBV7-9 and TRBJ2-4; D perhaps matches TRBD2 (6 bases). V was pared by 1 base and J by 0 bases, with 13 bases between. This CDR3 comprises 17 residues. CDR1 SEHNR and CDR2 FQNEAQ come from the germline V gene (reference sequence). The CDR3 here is CASSLGGGSIAKNIQYF. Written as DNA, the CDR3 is TGTGCCAGCAGCTTAGGAGGAGGGTCAATAGCCAAAAACATTCAGTACTTC.

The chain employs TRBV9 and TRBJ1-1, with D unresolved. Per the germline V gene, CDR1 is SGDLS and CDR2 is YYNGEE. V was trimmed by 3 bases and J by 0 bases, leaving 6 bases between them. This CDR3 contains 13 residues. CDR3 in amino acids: CASSGGLNTEAFF. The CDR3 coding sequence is TGTGCCAGCAGCGGCGGGTTGAACACTGAAGCTTTCTTT.

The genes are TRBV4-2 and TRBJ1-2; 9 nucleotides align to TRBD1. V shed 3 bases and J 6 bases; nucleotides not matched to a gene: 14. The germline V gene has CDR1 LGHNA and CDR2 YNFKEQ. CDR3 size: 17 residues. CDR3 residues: CASSHPDFRDRADGYTF. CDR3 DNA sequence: TGTGCCAGCAGCCACCCCGACTTCCGGGACAGGGCGGATGGCTACACCTTC.

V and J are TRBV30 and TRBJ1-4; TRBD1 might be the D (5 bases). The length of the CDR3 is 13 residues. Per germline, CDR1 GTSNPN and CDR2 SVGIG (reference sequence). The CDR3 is CASAPGANEKLFF. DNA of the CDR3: TGTGCAAGTGCACCGGGGGCTAATGAAAAACTGTTTTTT.

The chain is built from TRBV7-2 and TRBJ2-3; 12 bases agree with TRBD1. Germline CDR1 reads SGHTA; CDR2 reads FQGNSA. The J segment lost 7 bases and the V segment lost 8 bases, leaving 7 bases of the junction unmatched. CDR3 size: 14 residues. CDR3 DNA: TGTGCCAGCCGACGGGGACAGGGGGCTAATACGCAGTATTTT. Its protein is CASRRGQGANTQYF.

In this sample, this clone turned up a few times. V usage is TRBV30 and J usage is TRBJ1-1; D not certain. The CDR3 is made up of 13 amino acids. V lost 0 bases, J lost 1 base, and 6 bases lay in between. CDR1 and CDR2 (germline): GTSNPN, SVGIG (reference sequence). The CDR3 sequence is CAWSVARNTEAFF. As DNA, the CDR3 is TGTGCCTGGAGTGTAGCCCGGAACACTGAAGCTTTCTTT.

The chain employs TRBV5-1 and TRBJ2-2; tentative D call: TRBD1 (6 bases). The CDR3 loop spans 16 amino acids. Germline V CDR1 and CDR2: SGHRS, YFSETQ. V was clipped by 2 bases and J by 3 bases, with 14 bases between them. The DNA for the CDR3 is TGCGCCAGCAGCTTCCTAGGGGGTCCGGACACCGGGGAGCTGTTTTTT. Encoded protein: CASSFLGGPDTGELFF.

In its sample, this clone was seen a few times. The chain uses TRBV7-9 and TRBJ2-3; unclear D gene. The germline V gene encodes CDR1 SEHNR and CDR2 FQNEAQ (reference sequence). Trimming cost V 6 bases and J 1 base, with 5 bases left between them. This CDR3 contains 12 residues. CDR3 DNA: TGTGCCAGCAGGAGAGGCACAGATACGCAGTATTTT. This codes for CASRRGTDTQYF.

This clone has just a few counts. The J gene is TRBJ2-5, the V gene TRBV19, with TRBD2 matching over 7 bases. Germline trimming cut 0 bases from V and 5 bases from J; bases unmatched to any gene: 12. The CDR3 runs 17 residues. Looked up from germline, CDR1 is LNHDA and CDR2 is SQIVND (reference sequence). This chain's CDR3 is CASSIDLGQRGRETQYF. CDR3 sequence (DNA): TGTGCCAGTAGTATAGATCTTGGCCAGCGGGGACGCGAGACCCAGTACTTC.

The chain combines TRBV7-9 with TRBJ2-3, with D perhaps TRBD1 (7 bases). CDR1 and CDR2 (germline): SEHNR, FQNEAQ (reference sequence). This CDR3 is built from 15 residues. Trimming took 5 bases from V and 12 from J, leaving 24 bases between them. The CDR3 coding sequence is TGTGCCAGCAGCCCCACACGGGGGACAGTTCCTTATCAGTATTTT. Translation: CASSPTRGTVPYQYF.

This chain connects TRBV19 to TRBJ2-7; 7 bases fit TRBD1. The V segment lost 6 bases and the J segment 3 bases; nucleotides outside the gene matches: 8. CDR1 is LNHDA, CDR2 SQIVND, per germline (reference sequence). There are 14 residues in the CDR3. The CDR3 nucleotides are TGTGCCAGTAGCCCTTATGGGGACAGCTACGAGCAGTACTTC. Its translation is CASSPYGDSYEQYF.

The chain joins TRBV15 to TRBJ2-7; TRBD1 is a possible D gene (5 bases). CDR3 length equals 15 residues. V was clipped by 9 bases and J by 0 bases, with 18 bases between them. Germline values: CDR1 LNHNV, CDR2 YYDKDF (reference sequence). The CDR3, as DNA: TGTGCCACGGCACAGGTGACGAAAGGCTCCTACGAGCAGTACTTC. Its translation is CATAQVTKGSYEQYF.

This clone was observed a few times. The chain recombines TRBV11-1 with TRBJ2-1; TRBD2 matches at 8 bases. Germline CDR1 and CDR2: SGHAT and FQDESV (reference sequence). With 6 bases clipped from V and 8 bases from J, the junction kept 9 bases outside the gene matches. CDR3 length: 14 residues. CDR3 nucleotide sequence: TGTGCCAGCAGTAAATTCGGGGGGGCCCATGAGCAGTTCTTC. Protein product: CASSKFGGAHEQFF.

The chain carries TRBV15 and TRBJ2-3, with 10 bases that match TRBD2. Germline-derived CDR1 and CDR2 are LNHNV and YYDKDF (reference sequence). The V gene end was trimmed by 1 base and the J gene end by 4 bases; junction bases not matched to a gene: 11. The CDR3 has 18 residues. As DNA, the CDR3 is TGTGCCACCAGCAGAGCCCCGAAGCGGGGGGGCCGAGCAGATACGCAGTATTTT. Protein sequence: CATSRAPKRGGRADTQYF.

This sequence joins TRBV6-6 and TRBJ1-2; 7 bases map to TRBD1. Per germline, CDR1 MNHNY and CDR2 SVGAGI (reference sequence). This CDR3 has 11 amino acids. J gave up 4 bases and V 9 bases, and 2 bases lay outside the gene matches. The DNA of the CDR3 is TGTGCCAGTCAGGGGGTCTATGGCTACACCTTC. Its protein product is CASQGVYGYTF.

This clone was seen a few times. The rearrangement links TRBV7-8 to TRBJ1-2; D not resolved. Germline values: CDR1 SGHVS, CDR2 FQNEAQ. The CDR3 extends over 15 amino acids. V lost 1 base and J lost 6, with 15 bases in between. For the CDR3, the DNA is TGTGCCAGCAGCTTAGGGCGGACGTTGGATCATGGCTACACCTTC. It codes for CASSLGRTLDHGYTF.

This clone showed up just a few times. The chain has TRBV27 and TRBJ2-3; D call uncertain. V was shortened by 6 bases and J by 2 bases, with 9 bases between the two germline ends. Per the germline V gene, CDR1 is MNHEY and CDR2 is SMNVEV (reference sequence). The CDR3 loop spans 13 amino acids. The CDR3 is CASSRTHTDTQYF. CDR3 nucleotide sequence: TGTGCCAGCAGCCGAACACACACAGATACGCAGTATTTT.

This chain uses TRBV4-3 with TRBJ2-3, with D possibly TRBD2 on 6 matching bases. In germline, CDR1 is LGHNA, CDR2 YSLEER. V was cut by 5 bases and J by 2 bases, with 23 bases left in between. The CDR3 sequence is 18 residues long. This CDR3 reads CASSIPGLWVEFTDTQYF. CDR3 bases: TGCGCCAGCAGCATCCCGGGACTTTGGGTTGAGTTCACAGATACGCAGTATTTT.

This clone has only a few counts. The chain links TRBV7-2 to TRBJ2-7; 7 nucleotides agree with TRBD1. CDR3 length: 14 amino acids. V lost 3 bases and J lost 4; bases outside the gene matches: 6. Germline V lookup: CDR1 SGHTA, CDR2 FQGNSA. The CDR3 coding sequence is TGTGCCAGCAGCTTTGGGAACAGGGGTTACGAGCAGTACTTC. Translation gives CASSFGNRGYEQYF.

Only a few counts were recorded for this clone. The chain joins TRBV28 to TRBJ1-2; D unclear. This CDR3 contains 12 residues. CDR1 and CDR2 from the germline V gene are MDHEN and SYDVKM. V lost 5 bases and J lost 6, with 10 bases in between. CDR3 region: CASSLPWDGYTF. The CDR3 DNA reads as TGTGCCAGCAGTCTCCCCTGGGATGGCTACACCTTC.

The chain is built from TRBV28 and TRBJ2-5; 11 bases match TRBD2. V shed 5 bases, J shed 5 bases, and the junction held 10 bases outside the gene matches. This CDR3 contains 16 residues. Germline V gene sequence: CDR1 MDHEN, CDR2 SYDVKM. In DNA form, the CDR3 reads TGTGCCAGCAGTGCGGCTAGCGGGGGGTCACTGGAGACCCAGTACTTC. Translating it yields CASSAASGGSLETQYF.

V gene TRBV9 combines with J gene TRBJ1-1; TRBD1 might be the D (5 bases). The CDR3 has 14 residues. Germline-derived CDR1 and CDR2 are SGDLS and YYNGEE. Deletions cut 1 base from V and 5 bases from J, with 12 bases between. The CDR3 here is CASSVSGGSTEAFF. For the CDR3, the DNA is TGTGCCAGCAGCGTAAGTGGGGGATCAACTGAAGCTTTCTTT.

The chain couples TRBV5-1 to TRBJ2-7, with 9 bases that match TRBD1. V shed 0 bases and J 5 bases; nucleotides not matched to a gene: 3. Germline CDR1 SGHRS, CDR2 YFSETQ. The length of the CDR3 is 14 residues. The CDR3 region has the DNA TGCGCCAGCAGCTTGGTGGGACAGGGAAACGAGCAGTACTTC. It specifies CASSLVGQGNEQYF.

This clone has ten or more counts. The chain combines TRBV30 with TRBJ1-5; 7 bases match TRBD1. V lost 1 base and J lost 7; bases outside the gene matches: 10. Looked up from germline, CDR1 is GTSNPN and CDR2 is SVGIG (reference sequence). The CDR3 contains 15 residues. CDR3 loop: CAWSDGQARTQPQHF. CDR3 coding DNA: TGTGCCTGGAGTGACGGACAGGCCAGGACACAGCCCCAGCATTTT.

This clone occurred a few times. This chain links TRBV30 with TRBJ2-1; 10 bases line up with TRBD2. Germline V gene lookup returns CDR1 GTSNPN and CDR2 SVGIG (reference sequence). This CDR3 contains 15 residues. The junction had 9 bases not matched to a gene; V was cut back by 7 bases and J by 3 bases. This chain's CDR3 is CASSIGTSVYNEQFF. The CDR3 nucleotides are TGTGCCTCCTCTATAGGGACTAGCGTCTACAATGAGCAGTTCTTC. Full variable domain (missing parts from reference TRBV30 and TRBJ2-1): SQTIHQWPATLVQPVGSPLSLECTVEGTSNPNLYWYRQAAGRGLQLLFYSVGIGQISSEVPQNLSASRPQDRQFILSSKKLLLSDSGFYLCASSIGTSVYNEQFFGPGTRLTVL.

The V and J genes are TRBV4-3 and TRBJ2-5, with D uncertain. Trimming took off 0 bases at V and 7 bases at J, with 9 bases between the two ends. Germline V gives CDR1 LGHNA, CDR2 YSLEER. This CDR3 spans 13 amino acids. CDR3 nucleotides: TGCGCCAGCAGCCAAGAAGACGCTGGGACCCAGTACTTC. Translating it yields CASSQEDAGTQYF.

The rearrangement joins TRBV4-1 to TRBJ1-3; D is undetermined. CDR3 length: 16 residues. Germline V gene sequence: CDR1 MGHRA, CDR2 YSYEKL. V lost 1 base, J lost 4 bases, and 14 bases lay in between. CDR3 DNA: TGCGCCAGCAGCCAAGTTGCCCAGACTCTGGGAAACACCATATATTTT. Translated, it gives CASSQVAQTLGNTIYF.